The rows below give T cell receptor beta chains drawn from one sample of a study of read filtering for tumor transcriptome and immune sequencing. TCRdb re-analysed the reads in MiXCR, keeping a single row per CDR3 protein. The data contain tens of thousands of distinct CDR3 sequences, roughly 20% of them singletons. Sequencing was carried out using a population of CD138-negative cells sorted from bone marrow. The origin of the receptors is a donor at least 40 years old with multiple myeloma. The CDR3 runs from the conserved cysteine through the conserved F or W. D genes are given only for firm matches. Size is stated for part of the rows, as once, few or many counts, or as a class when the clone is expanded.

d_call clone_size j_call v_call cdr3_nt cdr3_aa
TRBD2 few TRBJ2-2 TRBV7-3 TGTGCCAGCAGCTCTAGCGGGAGTTACACCGGGGAGCTGTTTTTT CASSSSGSYTGELFF
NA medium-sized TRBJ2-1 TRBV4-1 TGTGCCAGCGAGGGGGGATCCCTTATGAATGAGCAGTTCTTC CASEGGSLMNEQFF
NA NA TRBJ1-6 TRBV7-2 TGTGCCATCAGCTTTAGATTAGGGAAAAATTCACCCCTCCACTTT CAISFRLGKNSPLHF
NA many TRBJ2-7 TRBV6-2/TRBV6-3 TGTGCCAGCAGTTACTGGGACGTCCTGTCCTACGAGCAGTACTTC CASSYWDVLSYEQYF
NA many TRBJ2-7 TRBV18 TGTGCCAGCTCACCAGGTTCAGGACTTCGGGAGCAGTACTTC CASSPGSGLREQYF
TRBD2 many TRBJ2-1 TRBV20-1 TGCAGTGCTCGAGAGGTCAGCGGGGGATTCTCCTACAATGAGCAGTTCTTC CSAREVSGGFSYNEQFF
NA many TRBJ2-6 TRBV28 TGTGCCAGCAGTTTCCATACCGGGCTCAACGTCCTGACTTTC CASSFHTGLNVLTF
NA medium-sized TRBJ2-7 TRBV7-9 TGTGCCAGCAGCTTAGTAGGCCCAAGCAGACGGGTGGAGCAGTACTTC CASSLVGPSRRVEQYF
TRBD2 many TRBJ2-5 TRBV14 TGTGCCAGCAGCCAAGAAGTTTTAGCGGGAGGGATACAAGAGACCCAGTACTTC CASSQEVLAGGIQETQYF
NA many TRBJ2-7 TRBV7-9 TGTGCCAGCAGCTTTGGGACTTCTATTGGAGAGCAGTACTTC CASSFGTSIGEQYF
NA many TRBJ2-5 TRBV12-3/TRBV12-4 TGTGCCAGCAGTTTGCTTCAAGAGACCCAGTACTTC CASSLLQETQYF
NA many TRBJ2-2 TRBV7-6 TGTGCCAGCAGCCCGGGACTTACCCCGAACACCGGGGAGCTGTTTTTT CASSPGLTPNTGELFF
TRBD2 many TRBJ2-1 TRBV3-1 TGTGCCAGCGGTTCACTAGCGGGGAACAATGAGCAGTTCTTC CASGSLAGNNEQFF
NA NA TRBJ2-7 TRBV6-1 TGTGCCAGCAGCAGATACGGGGCAGCCTACGAGCAGTACTTC CASSRYGAAYEQYF
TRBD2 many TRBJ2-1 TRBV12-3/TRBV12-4 TGTGCCAGCAGTTCTTTACGCGGCGGGGCTAGCGGATACAATGAGCAGTTCTTC CASSSLRGGASGYNEQFF
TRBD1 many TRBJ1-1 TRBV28 TGTGCCAGCAGGGGGGACAGGGGCTTAGTCTTTCGAGCTTTCTTT CASRGDRGLVFRAFF
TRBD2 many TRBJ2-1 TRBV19 TGTGCCAGTAGTCCCTCCCACCGTACTAGCGGGATTGTGGATGAGCAGTTCTTC CASSPSHRTSGIVDEQFF
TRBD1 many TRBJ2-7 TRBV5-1 TGCGCCAGCAGCCGTTTCCGGACAGGGATCTCCTACGAGCAGTACTTC CASSRFRTGISYEQYF
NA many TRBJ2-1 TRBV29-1 TGCAGCGTTGAGGCTGCACTCTCAAATGAGCAGTTCTTC CSVEAALSNEQFF
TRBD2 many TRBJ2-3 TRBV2 TGTGCCAGCAGTCTATTTACTAGCGGGAGTGAGGCGGATACGCAGTATTTT CASSLFTSGSEADTQYF
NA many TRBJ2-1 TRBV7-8 TGTGCCAGCAGCTTAGAAAGACTGGGCGAGCAGTTCTTC CASSLERLGEQFF
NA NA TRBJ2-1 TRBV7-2 TGTGCCAGCAGCCCAGAGGCTAGTCGGAATGAGCAGCACTTC CASSPEASRNEQHF
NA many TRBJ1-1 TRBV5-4 TGTGCCAGCAGCTTGGGCGGGTCGGGGATTGCTTTCTTT CASSLGGSGIAFF
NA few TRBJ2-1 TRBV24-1 TGTGCCACCAGTGATCTCGGCGGGCGACTTAGCTCCTACAATGAGCAGTTCTTC CATSDLGGRLSSYNEQFF